Below, one T cell receptor beta chain is given with its context. The antigen is not known. The CDR3 carries no conserved terminal phenylalanine or tryptophan, so it likely arises from a read error. The V gene lost 6 bases and the J gene lost 3 bases, with 14 bases spanning the gap. This CDR3 region has 14 residues. Germline CDR1 and CDR2: SGHDN and FVKESK. This entry belongs to a study of T cells in Graves' hyperthyroidism and ophthalmopathy. Diagnosing involved the use of clinical symptoms, serum thyroxine and TRAb, thyroid ultrasound and orbital computed tomography. Amplification targeted TCR beta CDR3 regions from RNA transcripts. RT-PCR in the first round (using the HTBI primer set) targeted the TCR CDR3. Each CDR3 protein gets one entry after TCRdb re-called the multiplex PCR reads with MiXCR. The repertoire holds 660,000 or so distinct CDR3 sequences, with 45% as singletons. General study findings and limits: Ophthalmopathy and stable hyperthyroidism were told apart by a 13 V-J model.

The gene calls are TRBV14 and TRBJ1-1; no firm D call. This TCR was recovered from an adult man with Graves' disease, either hyperthyroidism or ophthalmopathy (not recorded which). Sequencing was carried out using peripheral blood or thyroid tissue (not recorded which). The CDR3 nucleotides read TGTGCCAGCAGTCTTAGTATGGGATACACTGAAGCTTTCCTT. Protein: CASSLSMGYTEAFL.